One T cell receptor beta chain is described in this entry. The target antigen is unknown. The draw of peripheral blood yielded approximately 10 milliliters from each donor. The data stem from a study of blood T cells in healthy people across ages. Findings and caveats of the study: Diversity of TCR beta per million T cells declined in a roughly linear way with age. Naive and antigen-experienced cells were not separated, limiting conclusive comparison.

A sample-barcoded 5' primer and a J-beta primer mix were used in a second PCR of roughly 6 to 11 cycles. MiXCR was run by TCRdb on the 5' RACE reads, yielding one entry per CDR3 protein. This table holds some 1.1 million distinct CDR3 sequences, approximately 38% found once. There are 14 residues in the CDR3. V was trimmed by 9 bases and J by 3 bases, leaving 15 bases between them. The TCR sequence derives from a young man in good health. Material for sequencing was blood. The V and J genes are TRBV12-3 or TRBV12-4 and TRBJ1-5, with D unclear. The CDR3 DNA follows: TGTGCCAGTAGTAGTACCACCAACAATCAGCCCCAGCATTTT. Translated, it gives CASSSTTNNQPQHF.